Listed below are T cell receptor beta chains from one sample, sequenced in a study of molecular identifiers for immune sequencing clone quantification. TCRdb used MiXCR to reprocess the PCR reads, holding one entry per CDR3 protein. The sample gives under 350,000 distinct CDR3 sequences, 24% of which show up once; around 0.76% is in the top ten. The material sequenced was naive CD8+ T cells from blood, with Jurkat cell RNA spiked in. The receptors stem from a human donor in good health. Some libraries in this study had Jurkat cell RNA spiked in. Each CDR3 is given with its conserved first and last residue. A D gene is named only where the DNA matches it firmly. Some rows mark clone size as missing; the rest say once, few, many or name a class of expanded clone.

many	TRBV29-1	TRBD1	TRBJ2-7	CSVEGTGIEQYF	TGCAGCGTTGAAGGGACAGGCATCGAGCAGTACTTC
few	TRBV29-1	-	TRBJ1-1	CSTTDNTEAFF	TGCAGCACTACAGACAACACTGAAGCTTTCTTT
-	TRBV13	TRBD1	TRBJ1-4	CASSSRDRGLREELFF	TGTGCCAGCAGCAGCCGGGACAGGGGGTTGAGGGAAGAACTGTTTTTT
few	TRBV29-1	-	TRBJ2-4	CSVEGWGADNIQYF	TGCAGCGTTGAAGGTTGGGGGGCAGATAACATTCAGTACTTC
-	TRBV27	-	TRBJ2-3	CASSLRPRLDTQYF	TGTGCCAGCAGTTTACGCCCCCGGTTAGATACGCAGTATTTT
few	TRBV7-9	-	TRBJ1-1	CASSLQGSGIGTEAFF	TGTGCCAGCAGCTTACAGGGTTCGGGAATTGGCACTGAAGCTTTCTTT
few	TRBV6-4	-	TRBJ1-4	CASSALSDSLPWNRNEKLFF	TGTGCCAGCAGCGCCCTATCGGACAGCTTACCCTGGAATAGAAATGAAAAACTGTTTTTT
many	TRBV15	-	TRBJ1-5	CATSSAKFGQPQHF	TGTGCCACCAGCAGCGCCAAATTCGGTCAGCCCCAGCATTTT
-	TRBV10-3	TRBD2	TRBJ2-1	CAKARGSGTSNEQFF	TGTGCCAAAGCTCGAGGCAGCGGGACCTCCAATGAGCAGTTCTTC
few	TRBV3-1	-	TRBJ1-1	CASSHLNTEAFF	TGTGCCAGCAGCCACTTGAACACTGAAGCTTTCTTT
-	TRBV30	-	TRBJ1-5	CAWSVQGGQPQRF	TGTGCCTGGAGTGTACAGGGTGGACAGCCCCAGCGTTTT
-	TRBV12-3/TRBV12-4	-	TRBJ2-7	CASSTKRGQQYF	TGTGCCAGCAGCACTAAACGGGGGCAGCAGTACTTC
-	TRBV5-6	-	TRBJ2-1	CASSLWGAGAEQFF	TGTGCCAGCAGCTTGTGGGGGGCTGGCGCGGAGCAGTTCTTC
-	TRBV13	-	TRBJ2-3	CASSLGSHRTFTDTQYF	TGTGCCAGCAGCTTAGGCTCCCACAGAACCTTCACAGATACGCAGTATTTT
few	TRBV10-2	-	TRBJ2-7	CASSEFDRGGEQYF	TGCGCCAGCAGTGAGTTTGACCGTGGAGGGGAGCAGTACTTC
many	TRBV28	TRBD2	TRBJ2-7	CASSLSDSSGKYEQYF	TGTGCCAGCAGTCTATCCGACTCTAGCGGGAAATACGAGCAGTACTTC
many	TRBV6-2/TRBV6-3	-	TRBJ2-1	CASSLARSSYNEQFF	TGTGCCAGCAGCTTAGCGAGGAGCTCCTACAATGAGCAGTTCTTC
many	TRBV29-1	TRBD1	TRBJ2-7	CSVEATGDGPYEQYF	TGCAGCGTTGAAGCAACAGGGGATGGGCCCTACGAGCAGTACTTC
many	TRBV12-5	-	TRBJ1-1	CASGLVGGVVEAFF	TGTGCTAGTGGTTTGGTCGGTGGGGTCGTTGAAGCTTTCTTT
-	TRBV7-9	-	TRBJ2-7	CASRGPADYEQYF	TGTGCCAGCAGAGGACCAGCGGATTACGAGCAGTACTTC
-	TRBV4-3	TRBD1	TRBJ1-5	CASSQDSTGGKNQPQHF	TGCGCCAGCAGCCAAGACTCAACAGGGGGAAAGAATCAGCCCCAGCATTTT